This TCR beta chain was observed in a study of shared clonotypes between healthy human individuals. In the study overall: Every donor yielded three CD4 naive, three CD4 memory, two CD8 naive and one CD8 memory plate.

This CDR3 spans 14 amino acids. Deletions cut 2 bases from V and 0 bases from J, with 5 bases between. Germline V gene lookup returns CDR1 LGHNA and CDR2 YNFKEQ. Assay execution proceeded at the deep level. Produced via immunoSEQ multiplex PCR; TCRdb's table is partial and in-frame only. The table includes about 2.4 million clones, approximately 94% detected once. Specimen: naive CD4+ T cells from PBMCs. Subset of the sample: CD45RA+ positively selected. J is TRBJ1-3 and V is TRBV4-2; no firm D call. The source of this sequence is a man younger than 35 in good health. Some clones in this sample may be carry-over from other donors' samples. The CDR3 here is CASSQPPSGNTIYF. The CDR3 DNA sequence: TGTGCCAGCAGCCAACCTCCCTCTGGAAACACCATATATTTT.